This T cell receptor beta chain was recovered during a study of T cells in Graves' hyperthyroidism and ophthalmopathy. Findings of the study overall: The model foresaw ophthalmopathy a median about 6.1 months prior to onset.

Researchers amplified the TCR beta CDR3 regions from RNA transcripts. During a first-round RT-PCR of the TCR CDR3, the HTBI primer set was used. Each CDR3 protein gets one entry after TCRdb re-called the multiplex PCR reads with MiXCR. Of fewer than 750,000 distinct CDR3 sequences in the sample, roughly 14% are singletons; the top ten hold about 3.9%. V was clipped by 4 bases and J by 6 bases, with 7 bases between them. The CDR3 length is 11 residues. CDR1 SEHNR and CDR2 FQNEAQ come from the germline V gene (reference sequence). This clonotype was observed at least ten times. What it recognizes is unknown.

The receptor comes from a woman aged 40 to 55 with Graves' ophthalmopathy. The chain is built from TRBV7-9 and TRBJ2-7, with D unclear. Sequencing was performed on blood. The CDR3 is CASSSQFEQYF. The CDR3 region has the DNA TGTGCCAGCAGCTCCCAGTTCGAGCAGTACTTC.